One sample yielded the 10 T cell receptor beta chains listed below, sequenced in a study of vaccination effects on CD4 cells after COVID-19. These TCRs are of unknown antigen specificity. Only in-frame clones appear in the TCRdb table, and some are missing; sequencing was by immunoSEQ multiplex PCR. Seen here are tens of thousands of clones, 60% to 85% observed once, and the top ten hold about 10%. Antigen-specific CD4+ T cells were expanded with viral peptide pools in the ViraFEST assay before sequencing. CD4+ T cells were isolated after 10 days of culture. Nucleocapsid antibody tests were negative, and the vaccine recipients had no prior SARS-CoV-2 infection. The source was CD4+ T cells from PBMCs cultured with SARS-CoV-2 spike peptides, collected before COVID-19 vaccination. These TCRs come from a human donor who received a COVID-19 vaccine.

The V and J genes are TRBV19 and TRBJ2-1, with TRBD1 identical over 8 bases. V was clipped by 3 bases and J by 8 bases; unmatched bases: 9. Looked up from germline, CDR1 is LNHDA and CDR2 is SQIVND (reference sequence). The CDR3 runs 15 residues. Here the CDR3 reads CASSMTDRDHHEQFF. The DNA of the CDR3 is TGTGCCAGTAGTATGACGGACAGGGATCACCATGAGCAGTTCTTC.

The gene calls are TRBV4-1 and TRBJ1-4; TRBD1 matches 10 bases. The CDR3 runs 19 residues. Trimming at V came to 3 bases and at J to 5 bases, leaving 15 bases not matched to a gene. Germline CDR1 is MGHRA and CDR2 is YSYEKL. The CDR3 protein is CASSHREGQGSGKNEKLFF. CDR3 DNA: TGCGCCAGCAGCCACAGGGAGGGACAGGGGTCCGGGAAAAATGAAAAACTGTTTTTT.

CDR3 sequence: CASSLRRGVTDTQYF. CDR3 DNA: TGTGCCAGCAGCTTACGGCGGGGGGTCACAGATACGCAGTATTTT. The V gene is TRBV11-3, the J gene TRBJ2-3; 8 positions match TRBD2. V gave up 2 bases and J gave up 2 bases; unmatched junction bases: 3. Germline assignment: CDR1 SGHNT and CDR2 YENEEA. CDR3 length: 15 amino acids.

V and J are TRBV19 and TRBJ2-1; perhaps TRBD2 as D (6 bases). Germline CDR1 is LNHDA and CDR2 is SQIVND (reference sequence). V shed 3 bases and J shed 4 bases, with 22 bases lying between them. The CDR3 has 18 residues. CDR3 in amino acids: CASSIGPIRGSTYNEQFF. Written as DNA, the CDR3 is TGTGCCAGTAGTATTGGGCCAATTCGGGGGAGCACTTACAATGAGCAGTTCTTC.

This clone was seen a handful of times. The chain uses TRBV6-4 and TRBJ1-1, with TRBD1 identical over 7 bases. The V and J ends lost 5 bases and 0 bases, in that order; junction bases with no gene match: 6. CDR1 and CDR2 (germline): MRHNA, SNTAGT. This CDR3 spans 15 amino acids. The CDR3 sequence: CASSPRDSLNTEAFF. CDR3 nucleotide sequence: TGTGCCAGCAGTCCCCGGGACAGCTTGAACACTGAAGCTTTCTTT.

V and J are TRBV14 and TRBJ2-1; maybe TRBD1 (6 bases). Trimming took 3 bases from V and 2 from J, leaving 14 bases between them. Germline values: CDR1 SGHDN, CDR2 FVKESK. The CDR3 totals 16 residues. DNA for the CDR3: TGTGCCAGCAGCCATATACAGGGCCGCCCCTACAATGAGCAGTTCTTC. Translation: CASSHIQGRPYNEQFF.

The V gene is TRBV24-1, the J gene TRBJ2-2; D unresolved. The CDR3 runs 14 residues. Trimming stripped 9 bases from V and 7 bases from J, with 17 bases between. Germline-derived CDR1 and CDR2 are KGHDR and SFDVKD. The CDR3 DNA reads TGTGCCACCGGGGAAGGGTTGCGCAGCGGGGAGCTGTTTTTT. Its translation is CATGEGLRSGELFF.

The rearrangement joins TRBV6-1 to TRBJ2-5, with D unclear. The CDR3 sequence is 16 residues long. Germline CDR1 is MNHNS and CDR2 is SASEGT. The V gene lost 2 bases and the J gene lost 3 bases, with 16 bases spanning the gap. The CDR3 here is CASSELNSQLKETQYF. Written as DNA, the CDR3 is TGTGCCAGCAGTGAATTGAACAGCCAATTAAAAGAGACCCAGTACTTC.

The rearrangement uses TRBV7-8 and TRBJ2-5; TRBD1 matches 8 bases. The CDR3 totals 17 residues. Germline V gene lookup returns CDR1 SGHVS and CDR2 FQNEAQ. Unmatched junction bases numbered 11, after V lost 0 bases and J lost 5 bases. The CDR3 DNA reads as TGTGCCAGCAGCTTAGCATGGAGGACAGGGTTGCGGGAGACCCAGTACTTC. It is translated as CASSLAWRTGLRETQYF.

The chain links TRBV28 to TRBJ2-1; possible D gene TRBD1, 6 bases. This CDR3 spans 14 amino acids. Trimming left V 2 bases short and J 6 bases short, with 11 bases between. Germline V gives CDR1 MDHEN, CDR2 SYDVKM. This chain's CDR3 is CASSLVQGGNEQFF. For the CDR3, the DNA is TGTGCCAGCAGTTTAGTACAGGGTGGCAATGAGCAGTTCTTC.